This is a list of T cell receptor beta chains from one sample in a study of cytomegalovirus exposure and HLA in healthy donors. Clones were read by immunoSEQ multiplex PCR, and TCRdb kept only the in-frame ones, dropping some. The sample lists about 150,000 clones, roughly 74% seen once, with about 10% in the top ten. Sequencing was carried out using PBMCs. These receptors came from a man aged 18-30 years in good health and CMV-seropositive. The CDR3 runs from the conserved cysteine through the conserved F or W. Fields, in order: D gene, clone size, J gene, V gene, CDR3 protein, CDR3 DNA. The D gene is left open where the match is weak. Rows give clone size only sometimes, using once, few, many, or a class for an expanded clone.

d_call: .
clone_size: .
j_call: TRBJ2-7
v_call: TRBV28
cdr3_aa: CASSLLRRQVVEQYF
cdr3_nt: TGTGCCAGCAGTTTATTAAGGCGACAGGTGGTCGAGCAGTACTTC

d_call: TRBD2
clone_size: .
j_call: TRBJ2-1
v_call: TRBV7-2
cdr3_aa: CASSAPEGSGKGYNEQFF
cdr3_nt: TGTGCCAGCAGCGCCCCTGAGGGGAGCGGGAAGGGCTACAATGAGCAGTTCTTC

d_call: .
clone_size: .
j_call: TRBJ2-1
v_call: TRBV5-1
cdr3_aa: CASSLGGEQFF
cdr3_nt: TGCGCCAGCAGCTTGGGCGGTGAGCAGTTCTTC

d_call: .
clone_size: .
j_call: TRBJ1-2
v_call: TRBV28
cdr3_aa: CASTLEFSNYGYTF
cdr3_nt: TGTGCCAGCACCTTGGAGTTTTCTAACTATGGCTACACCTTC

d_call: .
clone_size: .
j_call: TRBJ2-1
v_call: TRBV19
cdr3_aa: CASNSQPGVGRNEQFF
cdr3_nt: TGTGCCAGTAATTCCCAACCGGGAGTGGGGAGGAATGAGCAGTTCTTC

d_call: TRBD2
clone_size: .
j_call: TRBJ2-3
v_call: TRBV4-1
cdr3_aa: CASSRRQTSGGLNDTQYF
cdr3_nt: TGCGCCAGCAGCCGACGACAGACTAGCGGAGGGTTAAACGATACGCAGTATTTT

d_call: .
clone_size: .
j_call: TRBJ2-7
v_call: TRBV7-9
cdr3_aa: CASSSDSSYEQYF
cdr3_nt: TGTGCCAGCAGTTCAGACAGCTCCTACGAGCAGTACTTC

d_call: TRBD2
clone_size: .
j_call: TRBJ2-7
v_call: TRBV7-9
cdr3_aa: CASSLWLAGGPGEQYF
cdr3_nt: TGTGCCAGCAGCTTATGGCTAGCGGGAGGGCCGGGCGAGCAGTACTTC

d_call: TRBD2
clone_size: .
j_call: TRBJ2-2
v_call: TRBV19
cdr3_aa: CATYYTSGRAETGELFF
cdr3_nt: TGTGCCACCTATTACACTAGCGGGAGGGCAGAGACCGGGGAGCTGTTTTTT

d_call: TRBD1
clone_size: .
j_call: TRBJ1-2
v_call: TRBV6-6
cdr3_aa: CASSLSTGDFGYTF
cdr3_nt: TGTGCCAGCAGTCTTTCGACAGGGGATTTTGGCTACACCTTC

d_call: TRBD2
clone_size: .
j_call: TRBJ2-7
v_call: TRBV27
cdr3_aa: CASRGEGGLREQYF
cdr3_nt: TGTGCCAGCAGAGGAGAGGGAGGGCTGAGGGAGCAGTACTTC

d_call: TRBD2
clone_size: few
j_call: TRBJ2-7
v_call: TRBV18
cdr3_aa: CASSRVGGSFDYEQYF
cdr3_nt: TGTGCCAGCTCACGGGTTGGCGGGAGTTTTGACTACGAGCAGTACTTC

d_call: TRBD2
clone_size: .
j_call: TRBJ2-1
v_call: TRBV13
cdr3_aa: CASSRGLASDEQFF
cdr3_nt: TGTGCCAGCAGCCGCGGACTAGCGTCTGACGAGCAGTTCTTC

d_call: TRBD2
clone_size: .
j_call: TRBJ2-1
v_call: TRBV6-1
cdr3_aa: CASSRTSGREHEQFF
cdr3_nt: TGTGCCAGCAGTCGGACTAGCGGGAGGGAGCATGAGCAGTTCTTC

d_call: .
clone_size: .
j_call: TRBJ2-5
v_call: TRBV9
cdr3_aa: CASSVLGGGRETQYF
cdr3_nt: TGTGCCAGCAGCGTCTTAGGGGGGGGGAGAGAGACCCAGTACTTC

d_call: TRBD1
clone_size: .
j_call: TRBJ2-7
v_call: TRBV14
cdr3_aa: CASSRDRGYEQYF
cdr3_nt: TGTGCCAGCAGCCGAGACAGGGGCTACGAGCAGTACTTC

d_call: TRBD2
clone_size: .
j_call: TRBJ2-3
v_call: TRBV5-1
cdr3_aa: CASSSTSGRVTDTQYF
cdr3_nt: TGCGCCAGCAGCTCTACTAGCGGGAGGGTTACAGATACGCAGTATTTT

d_call: TRBD2
clone_size: .
j_call: TRBJ2-7
v_call: TRBV28
cdr3_aa: CASRGPGGYEQYF
cdr3_nt: TGTGCCAGCAGAGGACCGGGGGGCTACGAGCAGTACTTC

d_call: .
clone_size: .
j_call: TRBJ1-4
v_call: TRBV6-5
cdr3_aa: CASSSDPPGVGEKLFF
cdr3_nt: TGTGCCAGCAGTTCCGACCCTCCAGGGGTTGGGGAAAAACTGTTTTTT

d_call: .
clone_size: few
j_call: TRBJ2-7
v_call: TRBV27
cdr3_aa: CASSRVDRRNEQYF
cdr3_nt: TGTGCCAGCAGTCGGGTTGATCGGAGAAACGAGCAGTACTTC

d_call: TRBD2
clone_size: .
j_call: TRBJ2-5
v_call: TRBV18
cdr3_aa: CASSPPWGGEETQYF
cdr3_nt: TGTGCCAGCTCACCACCATGGGGAGGGGAAGAGACCCAGTACTTC

d_call: .
clone_size: .
j_call: TRBJ1-1
v_call: TRBV2
cdr3_aa: CASSEGQPGDVAFF
cdr3_nt: TGTGCCAGCAGTGAGGGGCAGCCAGGGGATGTGGCTTTCTTT

d_call: .
clone_size: .
j_call: TRBJ2-7
v_call: TRBV2
cdr3_aa: CASHPAREYEQYF
cdr3_nt: TGTGCCAGCCACCCCGCGAGGGAATACGAGCAGTACTTC

d_call: TRBD1
clone_size: .
j_call: TRBJ2-7
v_call: TRBV28
cdr3_aa: CSSSRSGQGMGEQYF
cdr3_nt: TGTTCCAGCAGTCGGTCGGGACAGGGTATGGGCGAGCAGTACTTC

d_call: .
clone_size: .
j_call: TRBJ1-5
v_call: TRBV6-1
cdr3_aa: CASSGTHSNQPQHF
cdr3_nt: TGTGCCAGCAGTGGGACACATAGCAATCAGCCCCAGCATTTT

d_call: TRBD1
clone_size: .
j_call: TRBJ2-2
v_call: TRBV7-3
cdr3_aa: CASSPLGTGVAGELFF
cdr3_nt: TGTGCCAGCAGCCCCTTAGGGACAGGGGTGGCCGGGGAGCTGTTTTTT

d_call: .
clone_size: .
j_call: TRBJ2-7
v_call: TRBV19
cdr3_aa: CASSISTLDEQYF
cdr3_nt: TGTGCCAGTAGTATATCGACTTTAGACGAGCAGTACTTC

d_call: .
clone_size: .
j_call: TRBJ2-1
v_call: TRBV7-8
cdr3_aa: CASTLGGSYNEQFF
cdr3_nt: TGTGCCAGCACCTTAGGCGGCTCCTACAATGAGCAGTTCTTC

d_call: .
clone_size: .
j_call: TRBJ1-5
v_call: TRBV7-8
cdr3_aa: CASSLGGFQPQHF
cdr3_nt: TGTGCCAGCAGCTTAGGCGGATTTCAGCCCCAGCATTTT

d_call: .
clone_size: .
j_call: TRBJ2-6
v_call: TRBV28
cdr3_aa: CASTPRGSSGANVLTF
cdr3_nt: TGTGCCAGCACTCCTAGGGGGAGCTCTGGGGCCAACGTCCTGACTTTC

d_call: .
clone_size: .
j_call: TRBJ2-5
v_call: TRBV11-2
cdr3_aa: CASSFTSSQETQYF
cdr3_nt: TGTGCCAGCAGCTTTACTAGCAGCCAAGAGACCCAGTACTTC

d_call: .
clone_size: .
j_call: TRBJ1-2
v_call: TRBV5-8
cdr3_aa: CASSRGLLWGGYTF
cdr3_nt: TGTGCCAGCAGCCGGGGTCTCCTTTGGGGTGGCTACACCTTC

d_call: .
clone_size: few
j_call: TRBJ1-1
v_call: TRBV28
cdr3_aa: CASSSGRWAFF
cdr3_nt: TGTGCCAGCAGTTCAGGTCGGTGGGCTTTCTTT

d_call: TRBD1
clone_size: .
j_call: TRBJ1-2
v_call: TRBV27
cdr3_aa: CASGTATKTLYGYTF
cdr3_nt: TGTGCCAGCGGGACAGCTACAAAAACCCTCTATGGCTACACCTTC

d_call: TRBD1
clone_size: .
j_call: TRBJ2-3
v_call: TRBV11-2
cdr3_aa: CASSSRRDRVVDTQYF
cdr3_nt: TGTGCCAGCAGCTCCCGGAGGGACAGGGTCGTAGATACGCAGTATTTT

d_call: .
clone_size: .
j_call: TRBJ2-1
v_call: TRBV15
cdr3_aa: CATSRQRGWPDEQFF
cdr3_nt: TGTGCCACCAGCAGACAGAGAGGGTGGCCCGATGAGCAGTTCTTC

d_call: .
clone_size: .
j_call: TRBJ2-7
v_call: TRBV11-2
cdr3_aa: CASTSVRTLSYEQYF
cdr3_nt: TGTGCCAGCACATCGGTAAGGACTCTTTCCTACGAGCAGTACTTC

d_call: TRBD2
clone_size: .
j_call: TRBJ2-1
v_call: TRBV5-6
cdr3_aa: CASSSSAGPDNEQFF
cdr3_nt: TGTGCCAGCAGCTCCTCAGCGGGACCTGACAATGAGCAGTTCTTC

d_call: .
clone_size: few
j_call: TRBJ2-7
v_call: TRBV5-1
cdr3_aa: CASSLSGAYEQYF
cdr3_nt: TGCGCCAGCAGCTTATCAGGGGCCTACGAGCAGTACTTC

d_call: TRBD1
clone_size: .
j_call: TRBJ2-5
v_call: TRBV11-2
cdr3_aa: CASSFRGLGTQYF
cdr3_nt: TGTGCCAGCAGCTTCAGGGGGCTTGGGACCCAGTACTTC

d_call: .
clone_size: .
j_call: TRBJ1-1
v_call: TRBV5-1
cdr3_aa: CASSLGEFLTEAFF
cdr3_nt: TGCGCCAGCAGCTTGGGGGAGTTTTTGACTGAAGCTTTCTTT

d_call: TRBD2
clone_size: .
j_call: TRBJ2-3
v_call: TRBV27
cdr3_aa: CASLTRAGSTDTQYF
cdr3_nt: TGTGCCAGCCTCACCCGAGCGGGATCCACAGATACGCAGTATTTT

d_call: .
clone_size: few
j_call: TRBJ2-2
v_call: TRBV27
cdr3_aa: CASRTGSLIPGELFF
cdr3_nt: TGTGCCAGCAGAACCGGGTCGTTAATCCCCGGGGAGCTGTTTTTT

d_call: TRBD2
clone_size: .
j_call: TRBJ2-1
v_call: TRBV19
cdr3_aa: CASSPEWASGSNEQFF
cdr3_nt: TGTGCCAGTAGTCCCGAATGGGCTAGCGGGAGTAATGAGCAGTTCTTC

d_call: .
clone_size: .
j_call: TRBJ2-1
v_call: TRBV2
cdr3_aa: CASSETAGLSYNEQFF
cdr3_nt: TGTGCCAGCAGTGAAACGGCGGGGTTGTCCTACAATGAGCAGTTCTTC

d_call: TRBD2
clone_size: .
j_call: TRBJ2-7
v_call: TRBV9
cdr3_aa: CASSFGLAGDEQYF
cdr3_nt: TGTGCCAGCAGCTTCGGACTAGCGGGAGACGAGCAGTACTTC